Presented here are 17 T cell receptor beta chains from one specimen sequenced in a study. TCRdb processed the RT-PCR reads anew with MiXCR; each CDR3 protein has one entry. The sample has approximately 720,000 distinct CDR3 sequences; around 14% are singletons. The material sequenced was memory CD4+ T cells from blood. These receptors all stem from a female donor in good health, serving as a healthy control.

Ten or more counts support this clonotype. A read error may produce the germline difference seen at one junction end. V and J are TRBV5-1 and TRBJ2-5; the match to TRBD2 covers 8 bases. The CDR3 runs 14 residues. CDR1 is SGHRS, CDR2 YFSETQ, per germline. The CDR3 sequence is CASSLGLARETQYF. CDR3 coding DNA: TGTGCCAGCAGTTTAGGACTAGCCAGAGAGACCCAGTACTTC.

The chain couples TRBV20-1 to TRBJ2-5, with a possible D match to TRBD2 (5 bases). This CDR3 has 12 amino acids. The germline V and J ends were trimmed by 6 bases and 5 bases, with 13 bases remaining between them. Germline CDR1 is DFQATT and CDR2 is SNEGSKA (reference sequence). For the CDR3, the DNA is TGCAGTGCCGAATCGCGGGCTGAGACCCAGTACTTC. Its translation: CSAESRAETQYF.

This clonotype showed up many times. The chain carries TRBV20-1 and TRBJ2-1; D call uncertain. This CDR3 is 11 amino acids long. Germline values: CDR1 DFQATT, CDR2 SNEGSKA (reference sequence). V lost 1 base and J 4 bases, leaving 2 bases between the germline ends. CDR3 DNA: TGCAGTGCTAGAGGGTACAATGAGCAGTTCTTC. It translates to CSARGYNEQFF.

The chain employs TRBV4-1 and TRBJ1-5, with unresolved D. The CDR3 loop spans 14 amino acids. With 3 bases removed from V and 1 base from J, the gap between germline ends came to 7 bases. Germline V gene data show CDR1 as MGHRA and CDR2 as YSYEKL. The DNA of the CDR3 is TGCGCCAGCAGCCAGTGGGAGAGCAATCAGCCCCAGCATTTT. This encodes CASSQWESNQPQHF.

The chain joins TRBV30 to TRBJ1-1; possibly TRBD1 for D (5 bases). Looked up from germline, CDR1 is GTSNPN and CDR2 is SVGIG (reference sequence). There are 11 residues in the CDR3. Deletions cut 0 bases from V and 10 bases from J, with 9 bases between. CDR3: CAWSVGAGAFF. Here the CDR3 DNA reads TGTGCCTGGAGTGTAGGGGCGGGAGCTTTCTTT.

This clonotype was seen more than once but under ten times. V usage is TRBV7-9 and J usage is TRBJ1-1; D uncertain. This CDR3 is built from 16 residues. Germline V gene lookup returns CDR1 SEHNR and CDR2 FQNEAQ (reference sequence). Trimming left V 5 bases short and J 1 base short, with 17 bases between. The chain's CDR3 is CASSPRHWAENTEAFF. The DNA of the CDR3 is TGTGCCAGCAGCCCACGTCATTGGGCCGAGAACACTGAAGCTTTCTTT.

This chain links TRBV5-1 with TRBJ2-2; D ambiguous. This CDR3 has 14 residues. CDR1 SGHRS and CDR2 YFSETQ come from the germline V gene. V lost 6 bases, J lost 1 base, and 10 bases lay in between. The CDR3: CASTTNLNTGELFF. The DNA for the CDR3 is TGCGCCAGCACCACAAACTTGAACACCGGGGAGCTGTTTTTT.

This clonotype was detected only a few times. The rearrangement links TRBV15 to TRBJ1-5; no firm D call. The ends were cut back, 0 bases at V and 6 bases at J, with 6 bases in the middle. The CDR3 runs 13 residues. Per germline, CDR1 LNHNV and CDR2 YYDKDF (reference sequence). The chain's CDR3 is CATSREGGQPQHF. In nucleotides, the CDR3 is TGTGCCACCAGCAGAGAAGGAGGTCAGCCCCAGCATTTT.

This clonotype was seen many times. V and J are TRBV7-6 and TRBJ2-3; D remains ambiguous. V was trimmed by 2 bases and J by 3 bases, leaving 15 bases between them. The CDR3 runs 16 residues. CDR1 and CDR2 (germline): SGHVS, FNYEAQ. The CDR3 region is CASSLLAREMTDTQYF. The DNA for the CDR3 is TGTGCCAGCAGCTTATTAGCTCGCGAGATGACAGATACGCAGTATTTT.

This clonotype was seen at least ten times. The V gene is TRBV10-3, the J gene TRBJ2-7; weak D call: TRBD1 (6 bases). The germline V gene encodes CDR1 ENHRY and CDR2 SYGVKD. The germline V and J ends were trimmed by 9 bases and 3 bases, with 9 bases remaining between them. There are 11 residues in the CDR3. This chain's CDR3 is CAIAGDYEQYF. As DNA, the CDR3 is TGTGCCATTGCAGGGGACTACGAGCAGTACTTC.

This chain joins TRBV24-1 and TRBJ2-7; 8 bases map to TRBD1. CDR3 length: 14 residues. The germline CDR1 and CDR2 sequences are KGHDR and SFDVKD. V was clipped by 3 bases and J by 3 bases; unmatched bases: 3. DNA of the CDR3: TGTGCCACCAGTGATACTGGACAGGGCTACGAGCAGTACTTC. Translating it yields CATSDTGQGYEQYF.

This clonotype came up many times. A read error may produce the germline difference seen at one junction end. The chain has TRBV5-1 and TRBJ1-1; D is unresolved. The CDR3 is 15 amino acids. Germline V gene data show CDR1 as SGHRS and CDR2 as YFSETQ. CDR3 nucleotides: TGTGCCAGCAGCTTAGCCTCCGGTTTGAACACTGAAGCTTTCTTT. Protein product: CASSLASGLNTEAFF.

This clonotype was detected ten times or more. The rearrangement links TRBV7-3 to TRBJ2-6; D is undetermined. In germline, CDR1 is SGHTA, CDR2 FQGTGA. The CDR3 spans 17 residues. The germline V and J ends were trimmed by 1 base and 2 bases, with 12 bases remaining between them. The CDR3, as DNA: TGTGCCAGCAGCTTAAGAACCTCCAGTACTGGGGCCAACGTCCTGACTTTC. Its translation is CASSLRTSSTGANVLTF.

Ten or more counts support this clonotype. V is TRBV27 and J is TRBJ2-5; a weak D match, TRBD1 (5 bases). V lost 3 bases and J lost 2, with 10 bases in between. The length of the CDR3 is 14 residues. From germline, CDR1 is MNHEY and CDR2 SMNVEV (reference sequence). The CDR3 sequence is CASSFRATQETQYF. CDR3 nucleotides: TGTGCCAGCAGTTTCAGGGCCACGCAAGAGACCCAGTACTTC.

The chain carries TRBV12-3 or TRBV12-4 and TRBJ1-5, with 7 positions matching TRBD1. This CDR3 region has 15 residues. V was pared by 2 bases and J by 6 bases, with 7 bases of the junction left unmatched. CDR3 residues: CASSLSSAGGQPQHF. CDR3 nucleotide sequence: TGTGCCAGCAGTTTATCCAGTGCAGGGGGTCAGCCCCAGCATTTT.

CDR3 amino acids: CASSVDGSNQPQHF. CDR3 DNA sequence: TGTGCCAGCAGCGTCGACGGAAGCAATCAGCCCCAGCATTTT. J is TRBJ1-5 and V is TRBV7-2; D is unresolved. Trimming stripped 5 bases from V and 1 base from J, with 9 bases between. Germline lookup yields CDR1 SGHTA and CDR2 FQGNSA. This CDR3 region has 14 residues.

The V and J genes are TRBV6-5 and TRBJ2-3, with a tentative D call TRBD1 (6 bases). This CDR3 comprises 14 residues. The V and J ends lost 2 bases and 2 bases respectively, with 8 bases between them. Germline V lookup: CDR1 MNHEY, CDR2 SVGAGI. The CDR3 coding sequence is TGTGCCAGCAGTTACACAGGGACCACAGATACGCAGTATTTT. It specifies CASSYTGTTDTQYF.